These 6 T cell receptor beta chains were all obtained from the same sample, sequenced in a study of blood T cell repertoires in COVID-19. Clones were read by immunoSEQ multiplex PCR, and TCRdb kept only the in-frame ones, dropping some. Among about 190,000 clones listed, 88% were seen once. Sequenced input: peripheral blood. These receptors all come from a human donor in a cohort sampled during active COVID-19.

The rearrangement joins TRBV29-1 to TRBJ1-2; 7 bases are shared with TRBD1. The germline V gene has CDR1 SQVTM and CDR2 ANQGSEA. The junction had 4 bases not matched to a gene; V was cut back by 2 bases and J by 4 bases. The length of the CDR3 is 13 residues. CDR3 loop: CSVETGQTYGYTF. The CDR3 DNA sequence: TGCAGCGTTGAAACGGGACAGACCTATGGCTACACCTTC.

This sequence joins TRBV7-2 and TRBJ2-1, with TRBD2 matching over 13 bases. The CDR3 is 17 amino acids. Germline V gene sequence: CDR1 SGHTA, CDR2 FQGNSA. Trimming cost V 3 bases and J 7 bases; bases outside gene matches: 9. The CDR3 protein is CASSFHPGTSGENEQFF. Written as DNA, the CDR3 is TGTGCCAGCAGCTTTCATCCAGGGACTAGCGGGGAAAATGAGCAGTTCTTC.

The chain recombines TRBV7-9 with TRBJ2-5; D gene unclear. This CDR3 has 13 amino acids. In germline, CDR1 is SEHNR, CDR2 FQNEAQ (reference sequence). Trimming removed 3 bases at V and 6 bases at J, with 11 bases between. The chain's CDR3 is CASSFAGVKTQYF. Here the CDR3 DNA reads TGTGCCAGCAGCTTCGCCGGAGTAAAGACCCAGTACTTC.

CDR3 nucleotides: TGTGCCAGCTCACCACCCGGACGAGCGGGGACCCAGTACTTC. This encodes CASSPPGRAGTQYF. The chain uses TRBV18 and TRBJ2-5; D is perhaps TRBD2 (6 bases). V lost 0 bases to trimming and J lost 7 bases, with 12 bases between them. Germline V gene lookup returns CDR1 KGHSH and CDR2 LQKENI. There are 14 residues in the CDR3.

The CDR3, as DNA: TGTGCCAGCAGCTTAGCAGGGGCCCCCGGGGAGCTGTTTTTT. It is translated as CASSLAGAPGELFF. The chain couples TRBV7-8 to TRBJ2-2; D is possibly TRBD1 (5 bases). The CDR3 loop spans 14 amino acids. With 0 bases removed from V and 6 bases from J, the gap between germline ends came to 8 bases. CDR1 SGHVS and CDR2 FQNEAQ come from the germline V gene.

This chain connects TRBV3-1 (or the pseudogene TRBV3-2) to TRBJ1-1; possibly TRBD1 for D (6 bases). The V gene's germline CDR1 is LGHDT and CDR2 YNNKEL (reference sequence). The CDR3 consists of 13 residues. The V end lost 2 bases, the J end lost 7 bases, and 11 bases lay between the germline ends. Here the CDR3 reads CASSQRGAYEAFF. For the CDR3, the DNA is TGTGCCAGCAGCCAACGGGGGGCATATGAAGCTTTCTTT.